The present TCR beta chain was sequenced within a study of persistence of HIV-infected CD4 T cells. Study observations and caveats: Degenerate expanded CDR3beta sequences were enriched among CMV- and Gag-responding cells.

This was the immunoSEQ version 4 assay in survey mode. Genomic DNA was diluted to roughly 9.4 ng/uL, up to 1 ug per sample. The assay was immunoSEQ multiplex PCR, and TCRdb's table has in-frame clones only and misses some. The sample holds 30,000 to 45,000 clones, 80% seen once. Cells were stimulated with CMV-infected fibroblast lysates at about 10 ug/mL. CD40L-negative CD69-negative CD45RO-high memory CD4+ T cells were sorted as populations depleted of antigen-responding cells. These HIV-1-infected adults initiated suppressive ART in chronic infection. Undetectable plasma HIV-1 RNA below 50 copies/mL lasted at least 4 years. The germline V and J ends were trimmed by 1 base and 4 bases, with 11 bases remaining between them. The CDR3 totals 14 residues. Germline V CDR1 and CDR2: LGHDT, YNNKEL (reference sequence). This clone was observed a single time. Its antigen is undetermined.

This receptor was taken from an adult man with HIV who was CMV-seropositive. This sample comprised CD4+ T cells sorted from PBMCs after approximately 19-hour stimulation, obtained from a patient who received antiretroviral therapy. J is TRBJ2-7 and V is TRBV3-1 (or the pseudogene TRBV3-2), with D perhaps matching TRBD2 (5 bases). The chain's CDR3 is CASSQGRGKYEQYF. CDR3 sequence (DNA): TGTGCCAGCAGCCAAGGACGAGGGAAATACGAGCAGTACTTC.